These 16 T cell receptor beta chains originate from one sample sequenced in a study of chemoradiotherapy in HPV16-positive cancers. Using immunoSEQ multiplex PCR, the repertoire was profiled, and TCRdb retains in-frame clones only, with some absent. The sample includes about 68,000 clones, 85% to 90% of them seen just once. The sequencing here drew on blood, taken from a patient who underwent chemoradiotherapy. Receptors originate from a human donor with HPV-associated anogenital cancer.

The chain employs TRBV15 and TRBJ2-5; D may be TRBD2 (6 bases). Trimming removed 1 base from V and 2 bases from J, with 8 bases in between. The germline V gene has CDR1 LNHNV and CDR2 YYDKDF (reference sequence). This CDR3 region has 14 residues. The CDR3 bases are TGTGCCACCAGCAGAGCCGGGACTCAAGAGACCCAGTACTTC. Translation: CATSRAGTQETQYF.

J is TRBJ1-4 and V is TRBV5-5; D gene uncertain. CDR3 length: 12 amino acids. Germline-derived CDR1 and CDR2 are SGHKS and YYEKEE (reference sequence). The V gene lost 3 bases and the J gene lost 15 bases, with 15 bases spanning the gap. CDR3 DNA sequence: TGTGCCAGCAGCTCGTTTGTGGACCCGGTGTTTTTT. It is translated as CASSSFVDPVFF.

This chain connects TRBV6-1 to TRBJ1-2, with 8 positions matching TRBD1. V lost 6 bases and J lost 4; bases outside the gene matches: 10. CDR3 length: 15 residues. CDR1 and CDR2 from the germline V gene are MNHNS and SASEGT. The CDR3 coding sequence is TGTGCCAGCAGGAACTACAGGGGGATGGGCTATGGCTACACCTTC. Protein product: CASRNYRGMGYGYTF.

The chain uses TRBV4-1 and TRBJ1-4, with TRBD1 identical over 9 bases. CDR1 and CDR2 (germline): MGHRA, YSYEKL. The CDR3 runs to 18 residues. V gave up 0 bases and J gave up 0 bases; unmatched junction bases: 5. The CDR3 sequence: CASSQDRDRVATNEKLFF. Written as DNA, the CDR3 is TGCGCCAGCAGCCAAGACCGGGACAGGGTTGCAACTAATGAAAAACTGTTTTTT.

A remark on this clone: This sample also contains other DNA sequences that code for the same CDR3. V gene TRBV30 combines with J gene TRBJ1-5; D is unresolved. The CDR3 has 12 amino acids. The germline V and J ends were trimmed by 4 bases and 9 bases, with 13 bases remaining between them. Germline loops: CDR1 GTSNPN, CDR2 SVGIG (reference sequence). The chain's CDR3 is CAWMKGLGPQHF. Here the CDR3 DNA reads TGTGCCTGGATGAAGGGTTTGGGGCCCCAGCATTTT.

The chain employs TRBV28 and TRBJ1-1; 10 bases are shared with TRBD1. V shed 3 bases and J 4 bases; nucleotides not matched to a gene: 5. The CDR3 has 15 residues. Germline V CDR1 and CDR2: MDHEN, SYDVKM. The CDR3 DNA reads TGTGCCAGCAGTTTTTTTAGGACAGGGGGCACTGAAGCTTTCTTT. The encoded protein is CASSFFRTGGTEAFF.

This chain uses TRBV11-2 with TRBJ2-2; TRBD2 is a possible D gene (6 bases). Germline assignment: CDR1 SGHAT and CDR2 FQNNGV. The CDR3 has 17 amino acids. Trimming removed 5 bases from V and 3 bases from J, with 19 bases in between. The CDR3, as DNA: TGTGCCAGCAGCCCAACCGACCGGGGGAAAGACACCGGGGAGCTGTTTTTT. This sequence encodes CASSPTDRGKDTGELFF.

J is TRBJ2-1 and V is TRBV5-6; D unclear. Germline-derived CDR1 and CDR2 are SGHDT and YYEEEE. V was pared by 0 bases and J by 10 bases, with 8 bases between. This CDR3 is built from 12 residues. CDR3: CASSLAVGEQFF. The CDR3 DNA is TGTGCCAGCAGCTTGGCGGTCGGCGAGCAGTTCTTC.

This chain joins TRBV5-6 and TRBJ1-4; weak D call: TRBD1 (5 bases). The V end lost 4 bases, the J end lost 8 bases, and 12 bases lay between the germline ends. CDR1 and CDR2 (germline): SGHDT, YYEEEE. This CDR3 contains 13 residues. CDR3 DNA sequence: TGTGCCAGCAGCCGCGAGTGGGGGGAAAAACTGTTTTTT. Translated, it gives CASSREWGEKLFF.

This chain uses TRBV28 with TRBJ2-5; weak D call: TRBD2 (6 bases). This CDR3 comprises 14 residues. Per the germline V gene, CDR1 is MDHEN and CDR2 is SYDVKM. V lost 6 bases to trimming and J lost 3 bases, with 14 bases between them. The chain's CDR3 is CASRLTRSKETQYF. As DNA, the CDR3 is TGTGCCAGCAGATTGACTAGATCTAAAGAGACCCAGTACTTC.

In this sample, this clone turned up a few times. The chain employs TRBV5-1 and TRBJ2-7; TRBD1 matches at 7 bases. CDR3 size: 14 residues. Germline V CDR1 and CDR2: SGHRS, YFSETQ. J was trimmed by 6 bases and V by 9 bases; bases with no gene match: 15. The CDR3 DNA sequence: TGCGCCACCAGGACCACGACAGGGACGAGCGAGCAGTACTTC. It yields the protein CATRTTTGTSEQYF.

The gene calls are TRBV19 and TRBJ1-5; D unresolved. The germline V gene encodes CDR1 LNHDA and CDR2 SQIVND (reference sequence). With 2 bases removed from V and 4 bases from J, the gap between germline ends came to 3 bases. This CDR3 is built from 12 residues. The CDR3 DNA reads as TGTGCCAGTAGTATACAGAATCAGCCCCAGCATTTT. Translating gives CASSIQNQPQHF.

The CDR3 DNA reads as TGTGCCACCAGCTATCCACAGGGGGAGGAATATTTT. Its protein is CATSYPQGEEYF. This chain joins TRBV15 and TRBJ1-3; 8 bases fit TRBD1. The V gene's germline CDR1 is LNHNV and CDR2 YYDKDF (reference sequence). The CDR3 is 12 residues long. Losses at the gene ends were 5 bases for V and 15 bases for J; bases not matched to a gene: 9.

The chain couples TRBV18 to TRBJ1-3, with D unresolved. Trimming took off 1 base at V and 2 bases at J, with 9 bases between the two ends. CDR3 length equals 15 residues. CDR1 and CDR2 from the germline V gene are KGHSH and LQKENI. The CDR3 DNA reads TGTGCCAGCTCACCACGACTGGGAACTGGAAACACCATATATTTT. Translation: CASSPRLGTGNTIYF. Full variable domain (missing parts from reference TRBV18 and TRBJ1-3): NAGVMQNPRHLVRRRGQEARLRCSPMKGHSHVYWYRQLPEEGLKFMVYLQKENIIDESGMPKERFSAEFPKEGPSILRIQQVVRGDSAAYFCASSPRLGTGNTIYFGEGSWLTVV.

The rearrangement joins TRBV11-2 to TRBJ1-2; 7 bases are shared with TRBD1. This CDR3 is built from 16 residues. Trimming cost V 1 base and J 6 bases; bases outside gene matches: 11. Germline-derived CDR1 and CDR2 are SGHAT and FQNNGV. CDR3 sequence: CASSLGAGVRGNGYTF. CDR3 DNA: TGTGCCAGCAGCTTAGGGGCCGGTGTCAGGGGGAATGGCTACACCTTC.

The rearrangement links TRBV11-2 to TRBJ1-2; a weak D match, TRBD1 (5 bases). This CDR3 spans 15 amino acids. V was cut by 6 bases and J by 0 bases, with 14 bases left in between. CDR1 SGHAT and CDR2 FQNNGV come from the germline V gene. The CDR3 DNA sequence: TGTGCCAGCAGTCAAGGGGCCGGAACTAACTATGGCTACACCTTC. Protein sequence: CASSQGAGTNYGYTF.